The clone carrying this T cell receptor (beta chain) was detected only a few times. Its specificity is not known. The data were taken from a study of CD8 T cells in ankylosing spondylitis. General observations from the study: In ankylosing spondylitis blood, a motif of roughly 8 highly homologous TCR beta variants appeared characteristic. Reportedly, disease-linked clones are significantly enriched in ankylosing spondylitis patients' matched synovial fluid. In the blood and synovial fluid of reactive arthritis, some motif variants had been previously reported. Disease-linked clones proved CD8+ and comparatively uncommon in peripheral blood.

The authors made TCR beta libraries by quantitative 5'-RACE with molecular barcodes. TCRdb re-analysed the 5' RACE reads in MiXCR, keeping a single row per CDR3 protein. Of tens of thousands of distinct CDR3 sequences in the sample, roughly 9% were seen once. Source material: blood, either unsorted or a sorted T cell fraction (not recorded which). The receptor's source is a male donor with ankylosing spondylitis.

CDR3 coding DNA: TGTGCCAGCGAGGGGGTGGATGGCTACACCTTC. This encodes CASEGVDGYTF. The V call is TRBV7-2, the J call TRBJ1-2; a weak D match, TRBD1 (6 bases). CDR1 is SGHTA, CDR2 FQGNSA, per germline. The length of the CDR3 is 11 residues. Between the trimmed V and J ends, which lost 8 bases and 6 bases, there was a span of 10 bases.